This is a list of T cell receptor beta chains from one sample in a study of cytomegalovirus exposure and HLA in healthy donors. Here immunoSEQ multiplex PCR was the method, and the copy in TCRdb shows in-frame clones only, minus some. The top ten clones hold around 4% of a sample with 150,000 or so clones, 77% of them seen once. Sequencing used PBMCs. The source is a male donor in good health and CMV-seropositive. CDR3s include the opening cysteine and the closing phenylalanine or tryptophan. A D gene is named only where the DNA matches it firmly. Size tells how often a clone was seen (once, few, many) or the class of an expanded clone, and some rows leave it out.

>few|TRBJ1-1|14|-|TRBV2
CASSEGQWNTEAFF
TGTGCCAGCAGTGAAGGACAGTGGAACACTGAAGCTTTCTTT
>-|TRBJ2-1|16|TRBD2|TRBV15
CATSTFTSGAYNEQFF
TGTGCCACCAGCACCTTTACTAGCGGGGCCTACAATGAGCAGTTCTTC
>-|TRBJ1-5|15|TRBD1|TRBV2
CASSWDRVYNQPQHF
TGTGCCAGCAGTTGGGACAGGGTTTACAATCAGCCCCAGCATTTT
>-|TRBJ2-7|15|-|TRBV7-9
CASSLGEEGSYEQYF
TGTGCCAGCAGCTTAGGGGAGGAGGGATCCTACGAGCAGTACTTC
>few|TRBJ2-7|13|-|TRBV28
CASSLSWSDEQYF
TGTGCCAGCAGTCTCTCGTGGAGCGACGAGCAGTACTTC
>-|TRBJ1-6|15|TRBD1|TRBV4-2
CASSQDPGTVPPLHF
TGTGCCAGCAGCCAAGATCCAGGGACAGTACCACCCCTCCACTTT
>-|TRBJ2-1|16|-|TRBV7-6
CASSKLTRASYNEQFF
TGTGCCAGCAGCAAACTAACTAGGGCATCCTACAATGAGCAGTTCTTC
>-|TRBJ1-4|15|TRBD1|TRBV6-1
CASSEVGQGQEKLFF
TGTGCCAGCAGTGAAGTGGGACAGGGTCAGGAAAAACTGTTTTTT
>few|TRBJ2-3|16|TRBD2|TRBV7-7
CASSLGGTSGTDTQYF
TGTGCCAGCAGCTTAGGTGGGACTAGCGGGACGGATACGCAGTATTTT
>-|TRBJ2-7|15|TRBD2|TRBV5-4
CASSLGLANSYEQYF
TGTGCCAGCAGCTTGGGACTAGCGAACTCCTACGAGCAGTACTTC
>-|TRBJ2-1|16|TRBD2|TRBV15
CATSPLVWEGLNEQFF
TGTGCCACCAGCCCCCTTGTATGGGAGGGCCTAAATGAGCAGTTCTTC
>-|TRBJ2-1|17|TRBD1|TRBV28
CASSLPGQGASYNEQFF
TGTGCCAGCAGTTTACCGGGACAGGGGGCTTCCTACAATGAGCAGTTCTTC
>-|TRBJ2-1|14|-|TRBV19
CASSLLGGDNEQFF
TGTGCCAGTAGCCTCCTTGGTGGAGACAATGAGCAGTTCTTC
>-|TRBJ2-4|13|-|TRBV7-2
CASSLARENIQYF
TGTGCCAGCAGCCTGGCGAGGGAAAACATTCAGTACTTC
>-|TRBJ1-2|14|-|TRBV6-1
CASSEGAANYGYTF
TGTGCCAGCAGTGAAGGGGCTGCCAACTATGGCTACACCTTC
>-|TRBJ2-1|15|TRBD1|TRBV28
CASSLRGQGWNEQFF
TGTGCCAGCAGTTTGAGGGGACAGGGATGGAATGAGCAGTTCTTC
>few|TRBJ2-7|16|-|TRBV5-4
CASSRRGGSTVDEQYF
TGTGCCAGCAGCAGGAGGGGCGGCTCAACCGTCGACGAGCAGTACTTC
>-|TRBJ1-5|13|-|TRBV28
CASRDRDTQPQHF
TGTGCCAGCAGGGACCGGGACACTCAGCCCCAGCATTTT
>few|TRBJ2-1|17|-|TRBV4-2
CASSQGGGGSSYNEQFF
TGTGCCAGCAGCCAAGGGGGTGGGGGGAGCTCCTACAATGAGCAGTTCTTC